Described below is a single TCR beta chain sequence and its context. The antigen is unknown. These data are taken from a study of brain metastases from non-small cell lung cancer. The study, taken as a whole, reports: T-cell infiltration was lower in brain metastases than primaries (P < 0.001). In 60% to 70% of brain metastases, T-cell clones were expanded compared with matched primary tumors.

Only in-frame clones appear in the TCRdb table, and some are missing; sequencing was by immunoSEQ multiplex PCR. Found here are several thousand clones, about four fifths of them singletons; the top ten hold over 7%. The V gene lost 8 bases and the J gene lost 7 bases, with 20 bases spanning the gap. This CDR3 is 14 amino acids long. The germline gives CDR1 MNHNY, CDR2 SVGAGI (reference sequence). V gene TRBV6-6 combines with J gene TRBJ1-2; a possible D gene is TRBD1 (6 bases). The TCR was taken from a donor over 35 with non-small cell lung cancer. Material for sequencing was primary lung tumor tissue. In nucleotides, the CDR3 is TGTGCCAGCTGGGGGCAGGGGATAGTCGGTGGCTACACCTTC. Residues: CASWGQGIVGGYTF.